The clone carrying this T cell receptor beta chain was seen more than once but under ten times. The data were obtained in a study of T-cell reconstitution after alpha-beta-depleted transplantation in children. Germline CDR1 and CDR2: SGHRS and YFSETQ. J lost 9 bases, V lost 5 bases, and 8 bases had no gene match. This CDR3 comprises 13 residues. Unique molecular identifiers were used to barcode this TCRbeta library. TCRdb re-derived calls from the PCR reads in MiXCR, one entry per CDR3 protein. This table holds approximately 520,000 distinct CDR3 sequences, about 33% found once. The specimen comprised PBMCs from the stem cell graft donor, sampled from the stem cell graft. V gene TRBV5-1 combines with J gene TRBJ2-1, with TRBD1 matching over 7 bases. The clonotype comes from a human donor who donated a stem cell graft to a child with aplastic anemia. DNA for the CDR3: TGCGCCAGCAGTTCGACTCGACAGGGTGAGCAGTTCTTC. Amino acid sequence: CASSSTRQGEQFF.